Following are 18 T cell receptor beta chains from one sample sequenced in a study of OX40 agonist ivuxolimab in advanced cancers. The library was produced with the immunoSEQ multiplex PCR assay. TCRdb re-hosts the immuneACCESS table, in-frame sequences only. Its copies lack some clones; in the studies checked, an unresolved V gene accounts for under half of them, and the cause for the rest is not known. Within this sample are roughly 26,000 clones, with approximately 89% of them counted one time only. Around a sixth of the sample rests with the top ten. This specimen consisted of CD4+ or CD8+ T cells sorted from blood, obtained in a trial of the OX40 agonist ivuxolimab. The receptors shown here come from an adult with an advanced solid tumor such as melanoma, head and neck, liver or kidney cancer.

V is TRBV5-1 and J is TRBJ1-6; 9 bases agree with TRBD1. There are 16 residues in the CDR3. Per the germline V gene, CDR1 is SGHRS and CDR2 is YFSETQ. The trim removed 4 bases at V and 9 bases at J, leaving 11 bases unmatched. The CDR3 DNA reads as TGCGCCAGCAGCGGGGGAATGGACAGGGGTGGTTCACCCCTCCACTTT. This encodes CASSGGMDRGGSPLHF.

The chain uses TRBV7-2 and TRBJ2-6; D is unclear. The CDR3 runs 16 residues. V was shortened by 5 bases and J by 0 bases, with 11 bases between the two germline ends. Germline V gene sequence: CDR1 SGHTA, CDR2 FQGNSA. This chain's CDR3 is CASSPRLSSGANVLTF. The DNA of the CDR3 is TGTGCCAGCAGCCCTAGACTCAGCTCTGGGGCCAACGTCCTGACTTTC.

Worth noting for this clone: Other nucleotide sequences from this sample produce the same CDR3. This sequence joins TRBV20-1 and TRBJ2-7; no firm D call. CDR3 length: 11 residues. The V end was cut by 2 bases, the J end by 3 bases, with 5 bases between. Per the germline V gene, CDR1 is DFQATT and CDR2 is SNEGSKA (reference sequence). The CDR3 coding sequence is TGCAGTGCTAGATCGGGCTACGAGCAGTACTTC. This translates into CSARSGYEQYF.

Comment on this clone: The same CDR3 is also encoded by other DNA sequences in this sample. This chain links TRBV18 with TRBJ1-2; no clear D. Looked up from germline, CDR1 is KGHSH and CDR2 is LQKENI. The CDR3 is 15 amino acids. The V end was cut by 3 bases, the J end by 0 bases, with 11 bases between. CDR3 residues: CASSPEPLANYGYTF. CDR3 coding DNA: TGTGCCAGCTCACCGGAGCCTCTCGCTAACTATGGCTACACCTTC.

The DNA for the CDR3 is TGTGCCAGCGGAACTAGCGGGCGAGCGGCCAAAAACATTCAGTACTTC. Encoded protein: CASGTSGRAAKNIQYF. This chain connects TRBV4-2 to TRBJ2-4; TRBD2 aligns across 9 bases. The CDR3 is 16 amino acids. Germline-derived CDR1 and CDR2 are LGHNA and YNFKEQ. The ends lost 8 bases at V and 1 base at J; junction bases unmatched: 9.

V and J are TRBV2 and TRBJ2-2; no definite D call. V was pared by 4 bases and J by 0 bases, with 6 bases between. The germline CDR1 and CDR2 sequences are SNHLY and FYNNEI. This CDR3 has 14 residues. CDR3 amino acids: CASSVLTNTGELFF. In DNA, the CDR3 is TGTGCCAGCAGTGTTCTCACGAACACCGGGGAGCTGTTTTTT. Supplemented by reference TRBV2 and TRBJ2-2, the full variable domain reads EPEVTQTPSHQVTQMGQEVILRCVPISNHLYFYWYRQILGQKVEFLVSFYNNEISEKSEIFDDQFSVERPDGSNFTLKIRSTKLEDSAMYFCASSVLTNTGELFFGEGSRLTVL.

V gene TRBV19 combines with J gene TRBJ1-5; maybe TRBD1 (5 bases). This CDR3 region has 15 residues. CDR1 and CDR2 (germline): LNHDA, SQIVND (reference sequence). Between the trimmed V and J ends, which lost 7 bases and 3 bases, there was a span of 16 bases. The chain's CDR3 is CASTREGQINQPQHF. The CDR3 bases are TGTGCCAGTACCAGGGAGGGGCAAATCAATCAGCCCCAGCATTTT.

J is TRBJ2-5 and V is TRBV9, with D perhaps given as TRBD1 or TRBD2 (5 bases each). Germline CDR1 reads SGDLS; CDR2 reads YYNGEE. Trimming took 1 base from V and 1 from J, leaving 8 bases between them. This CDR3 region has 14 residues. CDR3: CASSVFGAQETQYF. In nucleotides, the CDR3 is TGTGCCAGCAGCGTATTCGGGGCCCAAGAGACCCAGTACTTC.

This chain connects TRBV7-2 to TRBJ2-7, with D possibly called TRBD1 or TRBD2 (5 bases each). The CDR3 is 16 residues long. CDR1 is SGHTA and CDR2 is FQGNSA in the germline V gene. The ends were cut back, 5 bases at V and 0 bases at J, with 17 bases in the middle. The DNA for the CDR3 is TGTGCCAGCAGCGCTCGAGGGGCGGTCCCCTCCTACGAGCAGTACTTC. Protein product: CASSARGAVPSYEQYF.

CDR3 amino acids: CASSSPDGSNYGYTF. The CDR3 bases are TGTGCCAGCAGCTCCCCGGACGGTTCTAACTATGGCTACACCTTC. V usage is TRBV7-2 and J usage is TRBJ1-2; no clear D gene. CDR1 is SGHTA and CDR2 is FQGNSA in the germline V gene. V lost 4 bases to trimming and J lost 0 bases, with 12 bases between them. CDR3 length: 15 amino acids.

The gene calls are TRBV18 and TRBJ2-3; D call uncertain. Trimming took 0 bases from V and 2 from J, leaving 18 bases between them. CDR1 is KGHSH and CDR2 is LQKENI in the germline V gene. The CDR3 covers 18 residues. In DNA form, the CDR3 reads TGTGCCAGCTCACCACCGGCCTCAACGATAATCCCCACAGATACGCAGTATTTT. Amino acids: CASSPPASTIIPTDTQYF. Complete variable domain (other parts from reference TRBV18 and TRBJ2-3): NAGVMQNPRHLVRRRGQEARLRCSPMKGHSHVYWYRQLPEEGLKFMVYLQKENIIDESGMPKERFSAEFPKEGPSILRIQQVVRGDSAAYFCASSPPASTIIPTDTQYFGPGTRLTVL.

The CDR3: CASSEQQLQETQYF. CDR3 in DNA: TGTGCCAGCAGTGAACAACAGCTTCAAGAGACCCAGTACTTC. This chain uses TRBV2 with TRBJ2-5; D not resolved. The CDR3 consists of 14 residues. From germline, CDR1 is SNHLY and CDR2 FYNNEI. The V gene lost 2 bases and the J gene lost 2 bases, with 9 bases spanning the gap.

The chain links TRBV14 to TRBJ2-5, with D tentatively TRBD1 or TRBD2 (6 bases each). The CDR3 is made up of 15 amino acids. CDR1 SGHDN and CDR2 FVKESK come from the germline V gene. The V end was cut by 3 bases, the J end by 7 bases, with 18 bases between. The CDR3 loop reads CASSHRDTGAWTQYF. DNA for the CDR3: TGTGCCAGCAGCCATAGGGACACGGGGGCATGGACCCAGTACTTC.

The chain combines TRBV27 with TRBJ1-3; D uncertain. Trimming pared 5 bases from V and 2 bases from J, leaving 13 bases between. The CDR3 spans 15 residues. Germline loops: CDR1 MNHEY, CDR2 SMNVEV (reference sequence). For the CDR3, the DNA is TGTGCCAGCAGTCCGACGAGCCAGGCTGGAAACACCATATATTTT. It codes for CASSPTSQAGNTIYF.

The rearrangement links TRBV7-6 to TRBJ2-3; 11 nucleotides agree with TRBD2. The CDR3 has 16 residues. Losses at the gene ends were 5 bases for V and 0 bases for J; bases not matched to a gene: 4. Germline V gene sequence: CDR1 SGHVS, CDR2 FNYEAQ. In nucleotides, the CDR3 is TGTGCCAGCAGCCCGGGACTAGCGGCTAGCACAGATACGCAGTATTTT. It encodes CASSPGLAASTDTQYF.

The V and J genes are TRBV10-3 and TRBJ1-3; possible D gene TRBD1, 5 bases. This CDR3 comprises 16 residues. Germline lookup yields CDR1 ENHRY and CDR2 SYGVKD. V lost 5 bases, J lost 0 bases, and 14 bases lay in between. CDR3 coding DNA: TGTGCCATCAGTTCCGGACGGGGGGGCTCTGGAAACACCATATATTTT. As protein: CAISSGRGGSGNTIYF.

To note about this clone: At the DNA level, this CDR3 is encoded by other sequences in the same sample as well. This CDR3 reads CASSYPGTGSEAFF. CDR3 sequence (DNA): TGTGCCAGCAGTTACCCGGGGACGGGGTCAGAAGCTTTCTTT. This chain links TRBV6-6 with TRBJ1-1, with D perhaps matching TRBD1 (5 bases). V was cut by 2 bases and J by 8 bases, with 15 bases left in between. This CDR3 contains 14 residues. Germline values: CDR1 MNHNY, CDR2 SVGAGI (reference sequence).

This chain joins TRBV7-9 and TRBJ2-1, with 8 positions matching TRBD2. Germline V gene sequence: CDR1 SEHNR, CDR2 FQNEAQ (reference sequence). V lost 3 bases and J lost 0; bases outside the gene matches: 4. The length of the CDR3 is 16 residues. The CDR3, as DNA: TGTGCCAGCAGCTTGGGCGGGAGGAGCTCCTACAATGAGCAGTTCTTC. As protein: CASSLGGRSSYNEQFF. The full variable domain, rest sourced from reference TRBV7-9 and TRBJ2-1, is DTGVSQNPRHKITKRGQNVTFRCDPISEHNRLYWYRQTLGQGPEFLTYFQNEAQLEKSRLLSDRFSAERPKGSFSTLEIQRTEQGDSAMYLCASSLGGRSSYNEQFFGPGTRLTVL.